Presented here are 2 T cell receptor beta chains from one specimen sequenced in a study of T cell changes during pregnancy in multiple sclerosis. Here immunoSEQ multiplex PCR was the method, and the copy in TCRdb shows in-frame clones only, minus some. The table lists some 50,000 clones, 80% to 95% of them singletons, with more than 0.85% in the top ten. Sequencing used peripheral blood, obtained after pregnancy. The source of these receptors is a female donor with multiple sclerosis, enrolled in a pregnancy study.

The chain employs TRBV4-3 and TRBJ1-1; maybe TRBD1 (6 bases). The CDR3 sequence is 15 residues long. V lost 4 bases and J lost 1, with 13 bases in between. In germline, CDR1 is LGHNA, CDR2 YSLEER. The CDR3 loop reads CASSLTPGENTEAFF. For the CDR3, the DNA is TGCGCCAGCAGCCTTACCCCAGGGGAGAACACTGAAGCTTTCTTT.

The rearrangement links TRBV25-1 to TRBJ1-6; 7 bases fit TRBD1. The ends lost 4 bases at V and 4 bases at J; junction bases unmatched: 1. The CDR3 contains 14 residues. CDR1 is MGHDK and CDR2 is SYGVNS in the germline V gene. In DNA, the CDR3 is TGTGCCAGCAGTGGGACAGGTTATAATTCACCCCTCCACTTT. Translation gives CASSGTGYNSPLHF.